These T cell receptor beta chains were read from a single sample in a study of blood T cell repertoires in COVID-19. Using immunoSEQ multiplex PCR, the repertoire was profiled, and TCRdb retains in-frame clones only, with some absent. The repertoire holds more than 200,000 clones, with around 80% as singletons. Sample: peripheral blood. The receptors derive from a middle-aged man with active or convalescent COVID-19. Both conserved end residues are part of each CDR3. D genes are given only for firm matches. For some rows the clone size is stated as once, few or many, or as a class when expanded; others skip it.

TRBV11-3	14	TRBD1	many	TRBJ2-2	TGTGCCACTTCGGACAGGGGTTTCACCGGGGAGCTGTTTTTT	CATSDRGFTGELFF
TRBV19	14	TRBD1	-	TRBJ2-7	TGTGCCAGTAGTCACCGGGACAGGGTTTACGAGCAGTACTTC	CASSHRDRVYEQYF
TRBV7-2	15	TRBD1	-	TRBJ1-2	TGTGCCAGCAGGGGGGGACAGGCCCTATTCACAGGCTACACCTTC	CASRGGQALFTGYTF
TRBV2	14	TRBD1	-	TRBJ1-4	TGTGCCAGCAGTGAAGGTACAGGGGGCGAAAAACTGTTTTTT	CASSEGTGGEKLFF
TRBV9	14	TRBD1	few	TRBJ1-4	TGTGCCAGCAGTGCGGGACAGGGATTTGAAAAACTGTTTTTT	CASSAGQGFEKLFF
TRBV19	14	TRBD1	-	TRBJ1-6	TGTGCCTCCAACAGGGGATGGGATGGGTCACCCCTCCACTTT	CASNRGWDGSPLHF
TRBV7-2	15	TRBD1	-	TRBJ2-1	TGTGCCAGCAGCCCACCGGGACAGTTAAGCAATGAGCAGTTCTTC	CASSPPGQLSNEQFF
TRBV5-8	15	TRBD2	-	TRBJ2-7	TGTGCCAGCAGCCTGGGACTAGCGGGGACCTACGAGCAGTACTTC	CASSLGLAGTYEQYF
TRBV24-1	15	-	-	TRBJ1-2	TGTGCCACCAGTGATACATCCGGGAGGGACTATGGCTACACCTTC	CATSDTSGRDYGYTF
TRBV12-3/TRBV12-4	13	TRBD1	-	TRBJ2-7	TGTGCCAGCAGTCAGGGACAGGGATACGAGCAGTACTTC	CASSQGQGYEQYF
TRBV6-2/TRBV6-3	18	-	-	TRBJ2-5	TGTGCCAGCAGCCCCCTTTTCGGGCAGGGGGGTTCGGAAGAGACCCAGTACTTC	CASSPLFGQGGSEETQYF
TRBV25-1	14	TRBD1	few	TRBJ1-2	TGTGCCAGCAGTGACGGCACAGGGGCGAGGGGCTACACCTTC	CASSDGTGARGYTF
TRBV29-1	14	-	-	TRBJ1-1	TGCAGCGTGATCCTTGCCAGGGGCGACACTGAAGCTTTCTTT	CSVILARGDTEAFF
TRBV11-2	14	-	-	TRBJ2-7	TGTGCCAGCAGCCCGACGTCCGGGGTCTACGAGCAGTACTTC	CASSPTSGVYEQYF
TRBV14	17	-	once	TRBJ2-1	TGTGCCAGCAGCCAAGATCGTAGCAGGGGACCCTACAATGAGCAGTTCTTC	CASSQDRSRGPYNEQFF
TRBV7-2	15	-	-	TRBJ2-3	TGTGCCAGCAGCTTAGCGGGGCAGATCACAGATACGCAGTATTTT	CASSLAGQITDTQYF
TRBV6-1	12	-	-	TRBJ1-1	TGTGCCAGCAGTGAATCAGGCACTGAAGCTTTCTTT	CASSESGTEAFF
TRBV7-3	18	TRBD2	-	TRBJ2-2	TGTGCCAGCAGCCCCCGAACTAGCGGGTTCACCTTCACCGGGGAGCTGTTTTTT	CASSPRTSGFTFTGELFF
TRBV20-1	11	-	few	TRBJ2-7	TGCAGTGCTAGGCAGGGCTACGAGCAGTACTTC	CSARQGYEQYF
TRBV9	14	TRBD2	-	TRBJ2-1	TGTGCCAGCAGCCTACTAGCGTCCTACAATGAGCAGTTCTTC	CASSLLASYNEQFF
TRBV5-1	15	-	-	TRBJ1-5	TGCGCCAGCAGCGCGGGACTTTGGGGAAATCAGCCCCAGCATTTT	CASSAGLWGNQPQHF
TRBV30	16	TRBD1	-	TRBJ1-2	TGTGCCTGGAGCAGAGACAGGGGGATTCTAATATCTGGCTACACCTTC	CAWSRDRGILISGYTF
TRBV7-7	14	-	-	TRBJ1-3	TGTGCTAGCAGCCCCGGCGGGGCTGGAAACACCATATATTTT	CASSPGGAGNTIYF
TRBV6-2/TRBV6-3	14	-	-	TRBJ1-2	TGTGCCAGCAGTTCTCCTCCGGTGTTCTATGGCTACACCTTC	CASSSPPVFYGYTF
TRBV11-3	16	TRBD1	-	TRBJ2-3	TGTGCCAGCAGCTCTACCGGGACAGGGAGGACAGATACGCAGTATTTT	CASSSTGTGRTDTQYF
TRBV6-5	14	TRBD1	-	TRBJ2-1	TGTGCCAGCAGCCTTGGACAGGTCTTCAATGAGCAGTTCTTC	CASSLGQVFNEQFF
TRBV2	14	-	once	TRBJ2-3	TGTGCCAGCAATAAGCTAGGTGAAGCAGATACGCAGTATTTT	CASNKLGEADTQYF
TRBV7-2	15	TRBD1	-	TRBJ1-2	TGTGCCAGCAGCTTATGGGCCGACAGGGTAGATGACTACACCTTC	CASSLWADRVDDYTF
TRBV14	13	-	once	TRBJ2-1	TGTGCCAGCAGCCAAGGACAGGCCAATGAGCAGTTCTTC	CASSQGQANEQFF
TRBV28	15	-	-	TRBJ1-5	TGTGCCAGCAGTTTCGGACAAGTGGGGAATCAGCCCCAGCATTTT	CASSFGQVGNQPQHF
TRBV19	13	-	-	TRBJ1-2	TGTGCCAGTAGTCGCGACGGGAACTATGGCTACACCTTC	CASSRDGNYGYTF
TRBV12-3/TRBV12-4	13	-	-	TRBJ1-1	TGTGCCAGCAGCAAGACGGGGAACACTGAAGCTTTCTTT	CASSKTGNTEAFF
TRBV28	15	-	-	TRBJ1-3	TGTGCCAGCAGGTCCGCAGGTTTTTCTGGAAACACCATATATTTT	CASRSAGFSGNTIYF
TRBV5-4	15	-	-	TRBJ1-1	TGTGCCAGCAGCTGGGCTCAAACAGGGTTCACTGAAGCTTTCTTT	CASSWAQTGFTEAFF
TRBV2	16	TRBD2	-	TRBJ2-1	TGTGCCAGCAGTCCCATCGCTAGCGGGATTCGGAATGAGCAGTTCTTC	CASSPIASGIRNEQFF
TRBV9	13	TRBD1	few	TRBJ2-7	TGTGCCAGCAGCGTGGGACAGTCCTACGAGCAGTACTTC	CASSVGQSYEQYF
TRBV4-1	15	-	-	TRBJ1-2	TGCGCCAGCAGCCAAGACCCGGTAGGGGACTATGGCTACACCTTC	CASSQDPVGDYGYTF
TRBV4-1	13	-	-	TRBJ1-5	TGCGCCAGCAGCCAGACCAGGGGTCAGCCCCAGCATTTT	CASSQTRGQPQHF
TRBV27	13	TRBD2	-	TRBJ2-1	TGTGCCAGCAGTCAAGCGGGATCCAATGAGCAGTTCTTC	CASSQAGSNEQFF